This is a list of T cell receptor beta chains from one sample in a study of blood T cell repertoires in COVID-19. Only in-frame clones appear in the TCRdb table, and some are missing; sequencing was by immunoSEQ multiplex PCR. The sample yields 450,000 or so clones, around 90% seen once. The specimen was peripheral blood. The receptors were gathered from a man younger than 30 with COVID-19, enrolled during active disease. Each CDR3 is given with its conserved first and last residue. Each record gives: J gene, V gene, clone size, D gene, CDR3 protein, CDR3 DNA. D genes are given only for firm matches. Some rows have no size entry. The others give once, few or many, or a class for an expanded clone.

J: TRBJ1-2; V: TRBV6-1; size: -; D: TRBD1; CDR3: CASSEVYGTGSGYTF; DNA: TGTGCCAGCAGTGAAGTGTATGGGACAGGGAGTGGCTACACCTTC
J: TRBJ2-7; V: TRBV5-6; size: -; D: -; CDR3: CASSLAGSYEQYF; DNA: TGTGCCAGCAGCTTGGCCGGGTCCTACGAGCAGTACTTC
J: TRBJ2-2; V: TRBV24-1; size: -; D: -; CDR3: CATSAGLNTGELFF; DNA: TGTGCCACCAGTGCGGGACTGAACACCGGGGAGCTGTTTTTT
J: TRBJ2-2; V: TRBV11-3; size: once; D: -; CDR3: CASSLGLYTGELFF; DNA: TGTGCCAGCAGCTTAGGACTCTACACCGGGGAGCTGTTTTTT
J: TRBJ2-7; V: TRBV6-1; size: -; D: -; CDR3: CASSDGGGTMLYEQYF; DNA: TGTGCCAGCAGTGATGGGGGCGGCACGATGCTCTACGAGCAGTACTTC
J: TRBJ2-1; V: TRBV7-8; size: -; D: TRBD2; CDR3: CASSLVAGNYNEQFF; DNA: TGTGCCAGCAGCTTAGTAGCGGGAAACTACAATGAGCAGTTCTTC
J: TRBJ2-5; V: TRBV5-4; size: -; D: -; CDR3: CASSGPTSSAETQYF; DNA: TGTGCCAGCAGCGGGCCGACTAGTTCAGCGGAGACCCAGTACTTC
J: TRBJ1-2; V: TRBV4-1; size: few; D: -; CDR3: CASSQGGRGNYGYTF; DNA: TGCGCCAGCAGCCAAGGTGGCCGCGGTAACTATGGCTACACCTTC
J: TRBJ2-2; V: TRBV12-5; size: -; D: TRBD2; CDR3: CARETSGINTGELFF; DNA: TGTGCTAGGGAGACTAGCGGGATTAACACCGGGGAGCTGTTTTTT
J: TRBJ1-2; V: TRBV3-1/TRBV3-2; size: -; D: -; CDR3: CASSEVEDYGYTF; DNA: TGTGCCAGCAGCGAGGTGGAAGACTATGGCTACACCTTC
J: TRBJ2-2; V: TRBV9; size: -; D: TRBD2; CDR3: CASSVSGRATGELFF; DNA: TGTGCCAGCAGCGTTAGCGGGAGGGCCACCGGGGAGCTGTTTTTT
J: TRBJ2-5; V: TRBV4-2; size: -; D: TRBD2; CDR3: CASSQDRGAGGRETQYF; DNA: TGTGCCAGCAGCCAAGATAGGGGTGCGGGGGGGCGAGAGACCCAGTACTTC
J: TRBJ2-7; V: TRBV5-4; size: -; D: TRBD2; CDR3: CASSLGGLAQYEQYF; DNA: TGTGCCAGCAGCTTGGGGGGACTAGCGCAATACGAGCAGTACTTC
J: TRBJ2-1; V: TRBV25-1; size: -; D: TRBD2; CDR3: CASNLSQAGGYNEQFF; DNA: TGTGCCAGCAATCTTTCCCAAGCGGGGGGCTACAATGAGCAGTTCTTC
J: TRBJ2-4; V: TRBV11-2; size: -; D: -; CDR3: CASSPLRGTKNIQYF; DNA: TGTGCCAGCAGCCCCCTTCGGGGGACCAAAAACATTCAGTACTTC
J: TRBJ1-1; V: TRBV6-2/TRBV6-3; size: -; D: -; CDR3: CASSQDRNTEVFF; DNA: TGTGCCAGCAGTCAAGACAGGAACACTGAAGTTTTCTTT
J: TRBJ2-5; V: TRBV2; size: -; D: -; CDR3: CASSEAAAKGEETQYF; DNA: TGTGCCAGCAGTGAAGCGGCGGCAAAGGGAGAGGAGACCCAGTACTTC
J: TRBJ2-3; V: TRBV15; size: -; D: -; CDR3: CATSRSGQGTDTQYF; DNA: TGTGCCACCAGCAGGTCTGGGCAGGGCACAGATACGCAGTATTTT
J: TRBJ2-3; V: TRBV5-4; size: once; D: TRBD1; CDR3: CASSFLRGQVSTDTQYF; DNA: TGTGCCAGCAGCTTTCTTCGAGGACAGGTTAGCACAGATACGCAGTATTTT
J: TRBJ1-5; V: TRBV28; size: -; D: -; CDR3: CASSSTYFEPQHF; DNA: TGTGCCAGCAGTTCAACCTATTTTGAGCCCCAGCATTTT
J: TRBJ2-7; V: TRBV5-1; size: -; D: TRBD1; CDR3: CASSSPGQGTYEQYF; DNA: TGCGCCAGCAGCTCCCCGGGACAGGGCACCTACGAGCAGTACTTC
J: TRBJ2-1; V: TRBV7-9; size: -; D: TRBD2; CDR3: CASGTSGNNEQFF; DNA: TGTGCCAGCGGGACTAGCGGGAACAATGAGCAGTTCTTC
J: TRBJ1-5; V: TRBV30; size: -; D: TRBD1; CDR3: CAWRAGTGGHQPQHF; DNA: TGTGCCTGGAGAGCAGGGACAGGAGGGCATCAGCCCCAGCATTTT
J: TRBJ2-1; V: TRBV5-1; size: -; D: TRBD1; CDR3: CASNTGTGVNEQFF; DNA: TGCGCCAGCAATACCGGGACAGGGGTCAATGAGCAGTTCTTC
J: TRBJ1-3; V: TRBV6-5; size: -; D: -; CDR3: CASSIGQSSGNTIYF; DNA: TGTGCCAGCAGTATTGGGCAGAGCTCTGGAAACACCATATATTTT
J: TRBJ2-7; V: TRBV11-3; size: -; D: TRBD1; CDR3: CASSFGQGYEQYF; DNA: TGTGCCAGCAGCTTTGGACAGGGCTACGAGCAGTACTTC
J: TRBJ1-1; V: TRBV10-3; size: -; D: TRBD1; CDR3: CAISDPGQGTREAFF; DNA: TGTGCCATCAGTGACCCGGGACAGGGGACCAGGGAAGCTTTCTTT
J: TRBJ2-3; V: TRBV3-1/TRBV3-2; size: -; D: TRBD2; CDR3: CASSQDWTSGRTDTQYF; DNA: TGTGCCAGCAGCCAAGATTGGACTAGCGGGCGCACAGATACGCAGTATTTT
J: TRBJ2-3; V: TRBV4-1; size: once; D: -; CDR3: CASSQDRTAARADTQYF; DNA: TGCGCCAGCAGCCAAGATAGGACAGCTGCGAGAGCAGATACGCAGTATTTT
J: TRBJ1-5; V: TRBV2; size: -; D: TRBD1; CDR3: CASRAGTGVVNQPQHF; DNA: TGTGCCAGCAGAGCCGGGACAGGGGTTGTCAATCAGCCCCAGCATTTT
J: TRBJ2-7; V: TRBV4-1; size: -; D: TRBD1; CDR3: CASSLGTAYEQYF; DNA: TGCGCCAGCAGCCTAGGGACAGCCTACGAGCAGTACTTC